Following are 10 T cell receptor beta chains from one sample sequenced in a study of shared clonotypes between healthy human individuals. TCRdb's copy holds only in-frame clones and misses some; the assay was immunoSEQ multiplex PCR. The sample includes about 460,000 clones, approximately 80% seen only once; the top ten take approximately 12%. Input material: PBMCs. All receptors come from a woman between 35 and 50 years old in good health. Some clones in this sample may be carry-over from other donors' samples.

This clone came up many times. The CDR3 DNA reads TGTGCCAGCAGTCCAATAGAGGGGTTTGAGCAGTTCTTC. The encoded protein is CASSPIEGFEQFF. This chain links TRBV2 with TRBJ2-1; either TRBD1 or TRBD2 may fit D (5 bases each). The germline CDR1 and CDR2 sequences are SNHLY and FYNNEI. V shed 5 bases and J shed 9 bases, with 14 bases lying between them. The CDR3 sequence is 13 residues long.

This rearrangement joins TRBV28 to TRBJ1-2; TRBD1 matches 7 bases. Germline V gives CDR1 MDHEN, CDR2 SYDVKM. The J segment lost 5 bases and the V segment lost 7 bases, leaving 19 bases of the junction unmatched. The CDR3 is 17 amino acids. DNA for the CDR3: TGTGCCAGCACCTCATCCCCGGGGGAGGGGGCAGGTTATGGCTACACCTTC. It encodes CASTSSPGEGAGYGYTF.

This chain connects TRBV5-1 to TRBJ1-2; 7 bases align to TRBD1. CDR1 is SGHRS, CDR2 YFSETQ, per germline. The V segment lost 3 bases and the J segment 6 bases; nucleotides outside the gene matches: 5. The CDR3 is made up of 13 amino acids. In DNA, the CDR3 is TGCGCCAGCAGCTCACAGGGGACCCATGGCTACACCTTC. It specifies CASSSQGTHGYTF.

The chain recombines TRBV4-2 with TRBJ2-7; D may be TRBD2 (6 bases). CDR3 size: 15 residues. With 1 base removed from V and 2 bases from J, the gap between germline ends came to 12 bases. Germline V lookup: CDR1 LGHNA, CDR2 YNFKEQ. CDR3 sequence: CASSQGAGSTYEQYF. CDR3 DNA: TGTGCCAGCAGCCAAGGGGCGGGGTCAACCTACGAGCAGTACTTC.

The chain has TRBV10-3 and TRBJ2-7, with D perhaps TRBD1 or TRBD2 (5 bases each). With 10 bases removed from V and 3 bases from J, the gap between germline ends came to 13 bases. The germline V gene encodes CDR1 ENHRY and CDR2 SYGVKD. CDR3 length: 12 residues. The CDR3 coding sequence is TGTGCCACCATTGCAGGGAGCTACGAGCAGTACTTC. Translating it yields CATIAGSYEQYF.

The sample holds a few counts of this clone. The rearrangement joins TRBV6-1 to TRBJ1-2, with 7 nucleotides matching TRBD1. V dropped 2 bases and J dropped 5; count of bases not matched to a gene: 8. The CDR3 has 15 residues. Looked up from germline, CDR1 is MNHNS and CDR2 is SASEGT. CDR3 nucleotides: TGTGCCAGCAGTGAACGTGAACAGGGGTATTATGGCTACACCTTC. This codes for CASSEREQGYYGYTF.

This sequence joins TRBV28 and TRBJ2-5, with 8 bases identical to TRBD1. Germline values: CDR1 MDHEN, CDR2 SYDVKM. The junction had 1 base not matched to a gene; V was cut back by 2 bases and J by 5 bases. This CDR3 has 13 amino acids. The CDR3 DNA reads TGTGCCAGCAGTTTAAACAGGGGGGAGACCCAGTACTTC. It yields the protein CASSLNRGETQYF.

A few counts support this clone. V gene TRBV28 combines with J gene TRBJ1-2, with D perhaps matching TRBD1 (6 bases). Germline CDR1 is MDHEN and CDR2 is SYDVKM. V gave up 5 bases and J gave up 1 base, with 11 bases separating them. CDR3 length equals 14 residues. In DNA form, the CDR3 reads TGTGCCAGCAGTCCCCCAGGGGTTAACTATGGCTACACCTTC. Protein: CASSPPGVNYGYTF.

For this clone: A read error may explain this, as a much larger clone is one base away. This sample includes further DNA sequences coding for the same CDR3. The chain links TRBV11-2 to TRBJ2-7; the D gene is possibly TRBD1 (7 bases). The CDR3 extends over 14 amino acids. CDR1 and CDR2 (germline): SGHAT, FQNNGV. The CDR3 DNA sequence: TGTGCCAGCAGCTTTGACAGGGACTCCTACGAGCAGTATTTC. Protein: CASSFDRDSYEQYF.

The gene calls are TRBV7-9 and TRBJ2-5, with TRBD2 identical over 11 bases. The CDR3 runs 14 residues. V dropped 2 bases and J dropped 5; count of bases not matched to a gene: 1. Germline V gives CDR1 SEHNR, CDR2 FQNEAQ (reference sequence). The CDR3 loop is CASSLLAGGETQYF. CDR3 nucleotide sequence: TGTGCCAGCAGCTTATTAGCGGGAGGGGAGACCCAGTACTTC. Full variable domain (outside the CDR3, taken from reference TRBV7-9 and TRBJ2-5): DTGVSQNPRHKITKRGQNVTFRCDPISEHNRLYWYRQTLGQGPEFLTYFQNEAQLEKSRLLSDRFSAERPKGSFSTLEIQRTEQGDSAMYLCASSLLAGGETQYFGPGTRLLVL.